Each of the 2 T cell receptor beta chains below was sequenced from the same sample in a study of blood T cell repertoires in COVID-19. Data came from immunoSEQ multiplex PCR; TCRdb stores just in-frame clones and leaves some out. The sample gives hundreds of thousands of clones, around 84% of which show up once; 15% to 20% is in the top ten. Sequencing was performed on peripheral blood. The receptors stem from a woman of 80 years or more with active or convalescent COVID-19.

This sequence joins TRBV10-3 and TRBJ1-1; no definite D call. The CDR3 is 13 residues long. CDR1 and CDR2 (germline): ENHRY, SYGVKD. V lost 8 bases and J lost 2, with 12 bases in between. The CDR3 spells CAIGGSGNTEAFF. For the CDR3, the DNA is TGTGCCATCGGAGGTTCAGGAAACACTGAAGCTTTCTTT.

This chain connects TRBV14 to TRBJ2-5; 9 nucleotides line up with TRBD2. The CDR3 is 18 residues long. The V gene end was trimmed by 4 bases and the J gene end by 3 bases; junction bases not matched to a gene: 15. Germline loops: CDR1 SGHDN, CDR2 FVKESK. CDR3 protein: CASSPRFSGSGPKETQYF. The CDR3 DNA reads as TGTGCCAGCAGCCCCCGGTTTAGCGGGAGCGGGCCAAAAGAGACCCAGTACTTC.